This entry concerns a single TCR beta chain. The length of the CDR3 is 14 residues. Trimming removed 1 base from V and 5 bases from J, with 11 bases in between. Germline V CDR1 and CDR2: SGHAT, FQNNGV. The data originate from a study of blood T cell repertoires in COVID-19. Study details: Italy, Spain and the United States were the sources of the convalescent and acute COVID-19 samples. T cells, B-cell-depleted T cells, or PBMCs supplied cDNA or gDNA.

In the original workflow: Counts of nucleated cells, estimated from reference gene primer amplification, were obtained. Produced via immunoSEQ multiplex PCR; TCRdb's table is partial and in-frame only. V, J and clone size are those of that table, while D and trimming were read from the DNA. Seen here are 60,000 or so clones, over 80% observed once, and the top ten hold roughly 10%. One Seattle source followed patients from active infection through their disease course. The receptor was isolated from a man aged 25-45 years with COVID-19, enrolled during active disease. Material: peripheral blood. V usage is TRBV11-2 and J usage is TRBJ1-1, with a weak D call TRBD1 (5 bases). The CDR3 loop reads CASSLGIRGTEAFF. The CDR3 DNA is TGTGCCAGCAGCTTAGGAATACGGGGGACTGAAGCTTTCTTT.